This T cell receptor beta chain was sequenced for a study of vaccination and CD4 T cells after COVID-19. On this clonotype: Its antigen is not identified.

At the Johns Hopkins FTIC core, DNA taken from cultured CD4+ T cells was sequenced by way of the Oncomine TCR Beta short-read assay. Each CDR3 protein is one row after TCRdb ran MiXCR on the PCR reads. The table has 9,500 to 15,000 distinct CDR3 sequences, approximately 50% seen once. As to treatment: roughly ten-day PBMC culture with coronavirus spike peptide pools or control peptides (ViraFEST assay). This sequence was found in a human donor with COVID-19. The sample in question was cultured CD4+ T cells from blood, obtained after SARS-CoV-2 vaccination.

Here the CDR3 reads CASHGGGAGEDTQYF. The DNA for the CDR3 is TGCGCCAGCCATGGGGGGGGCGCAGGGGAAGATACGCAGTATTTT. The chain joins TRBV10-1 to TRBJ2-3; D may be TRBD2 (7 bases). CDR1 is WNHNN, CDR2 SYGVQD, per germline (reference sequence). Trimming removed 8 bases at V and 5 bases at J, with 20 bases between. This CDR3 has 15 residues.